Listed below are T cell receptor beta chains from one sample, sequenced in a study of beta chain features in type 1 diabetes. TCRdb's table, derived via immunoSEQ multiplex PCR, lists solely in-frame clones and lacks some. The sample consists of some 150,000 clones, about 8.7% of them appearing once. Material for sequencing was central memory CD4+ T cells from blood. These receptors all stem from a man aged 18 to 30 in good health. Each CDR3 is given with its conserved first and last residue. The D gene is left open where the match is weak. Some rows have no size entry. The others give once, few or many, or a class for an expanded clone.

D gene: TRBD1
J gene: TRBJ1-2
V gene: TRBV7-2
clone size: -
CDR3 length: 16
CDR3 DNA: TGTGCCAGCAGCTTAGCTGGCAGGGGGATCGACTATGGCTACACCTTC
CDR3 protein: CASSLAGRGIDYGYTF

D gene: TRBD1
J gene: TRBJ2-5
V gene: TRBV7-2
clone size: -
CDR3 length: 17
CDR3 DNA: TGTGCCAGCAGCTTGGGACAGGGGAATTTTTGGCGGAAGACCCAGTACTTC
CDR3 protein: CASSLGQGNFWRKTQYF

D gene: -
J gene: TRBJ2-3
V gene: TRBV5-4
clone size: -
CDR3 length: 12
CDR3 DNA: TGTGCCAGCAGCGACACCACAGATACGCAGTATTTT
CDR3 protein: CASSDTTDTQYF

D gene: TRBD1
J gene: TRBJ2-7
V gene: TRBV30
clone size: many
CDR3 length: 17
CDR3 DNA: TGTGCCTGGAGTGCTTCACCGGGACAGGGACCGTTCTACGAGCAGTACTTC
CDR3 protein: CAWSASPGQGPFYEQYF

D gene: -
J gene: TRBJ2-2
V gene: TRBV7-9
clone size: few
CDR3 length: 15
CDR3 DNA: TGTGCCAGCAGCCACGGGTGGACGAACACCGGGGAGCTGTTTTTT
CDR3 protein: CASSHGWTNTGELFF

D gene: TRBD2
J gene: TRBJ2-5
V gene: TRBV4-1
clone size: -
CDR3 length: 16
CDR3 DNA: TGCGCCAGCAGCCAAGCTGCGCGGGGGGCACAAGAGACCCAGTACTTC
CDR3 protein: CASSQAARGAQETQYF

D gene: TRBD1
J gene: TRBJ2-7
V gene: TRBV11-2
clone size: -
CDR3 length: 17
CDR3 DNA: TGTGCCAGCAGCTTAGATGGACGGGCAGGGGGCTTCTACGAGCAGTACTTC
CDR3 protein: CASSLDGRAGGFYEQYF

D gene: -
J gene: TRBJ2-3
V gene: TRBV28
clone size: -
CDR3 length: 12
CDR3 DNA: TGTGCCAGCAAATCCCCGACAGATACGCAGTATTTT
CDR3 protein: CASKSPTDTQYF

D gene: -
J gene: TRBJ1-4
V gene: TRBV29-1
clone size: -
CDR3 length: 13
CDR3 DNA: TGCAGCGTTGTTCGGGGGGCAGACGAAAAACTGTTTTTT
CDR3 protein: CSVVRGADEKLFF

D gene: -
J gene: TRBJ2-5
V gene: TRBV28
clone size: few
CDR3 length: 17
CDR3 DNA: TGTGCCAGCAGTGCCCCTCCTGGCAGGGACATCCAAGAGACCCAGTACTTC
CDR3 protein: CASSAPPGRDIQETQYF

D gene: TRBD2
J gene: TRBJ2-7
V gene: TRBV19
clone size: -
CDR3 length: 15
CDR3 DNA: TGTGCCAGTAGTAAATGGACTAGCGGGGACCACGAGCAGTACTTC
CDR3 protein: CASSKWTSGDHEQYF

D gene: -
J gene: TRBJ2-6
V gene: TRBV5-6
clone size: few
CDR3 length: 16
CDR3 DNA: TGTGCCAGCAGGGGGGACTTCAGCTCTGGGGCCAACGTCCTGACTTTC
CDR3 protein: CASRGDFSSGANVLTF

D gene: TRBD1
J gene: TRBJ1-5
V gene: TRBV5-1
clone size: -
CDR3 length: 14
CDR3 DNA: TGCGCCAGCAGCTTGCAAGGGGGCGGCCAGCCCCAGCATTTT
CDR3 protein: CASSLQGGGQPQHF

D gene: -
J gene: TRBJ1-6
V gene: TRBV30
clone size: once
CDR3 length: 15
CDR3 DNA: TGTGCCTGGAGACGGAGTAGCTCCTATAATTCACCCCTCCACTTT
CDR3 protein: CAWRRSSSYNSPLHF

D gene: TRBD1
J gene: TRBJ2-3
V gene: TRBV4-3
clone size: few
CDR3 length: 14
CDR3 DNA: TGCGCCAGCAGCACGGGACAGGGGCGGGATACGCAGTATTTT
CDR3 protein: CASSTGQGRDTQYF

D gene: TRBD2
J gene: TRBJ2-3
V gene: TRBV4-3
clone size: -
CDR3 length: 21
CDR3 DNA: TGCGCCAGCAGCCAAGATCCCCGGACTAGCGGGGGGAGGGGTAGAACAGATACGCAGTATTTT
CDR3 protein: CASSQDPRTSGGRGRTDTQYF

D gene: TRBD2
J gene: TRBJ2-1
V gene: TRBV7-2
clone size: many
CDR3 length: 15
CDR3 DNA: TGTGCCAGCAGCCGTAGCGGGGGGGCTGAGAATGAGCAGTTCTTC
CDR3 protein: CASSRSGGAENEQFF

D gene: -
J gene: TRBJ1-5
V gene: TRBV5-1
clone size: few
CDR3 length: 14
CDR3 DNA: TGCGCCAGGGTGGACCGGGAGGACAATCAGCCCCAGCATTTT
CDR3 protein: CARVDREDNQPQHF

D gene: -
J gene: TRBJ2-5
V gene: TRBV7-2
clone size: few
CDR3 length: 17
CDR3 DNA: TGTGCCAGCAGCTTAGCGGGGTGGGGTGGCGGGCGGGAGACCCAGTACTTC
CDR3 protein: CASSLAGWGGGRETQYF

D gene: -
J gene: TRBJ1-6
V gene: TRBV4-2
clone size: many
CDR3 length: 12
CDR3 DNA: TGTGCCAGCAGCCCGGGGGGTTCACCCCTCCACTTT
CDR3 protein: CASSPGGSPLHF

D gene: TRBD1
J gene: TRBJ2-7
V gene: TRBV4-1
clone size: -
CDR3 length: 15
CDR3 DNA: TGCGCCAGCAGCCAAGAACGGGGACAGGGGCACGAGCAGTACTTC
CDR3 protein: CASSQERGQGHEQYF

D gene: -
J gene: TRBJ2-7
V gene: TRBV5-1
clone size: few
CDR3 length: 14
CDR3 DNA: TGCGCCAGCAGCTTGGTACCTTTGGCAAACGAGCAGTACTTC
CDR3 protein: CASSLVPLANEQYF

D gene: -
J gene: TRBJ2-5
V gene: TRBV6-5
clone size: few
CDR3 length: 14
CDR3 DNA: TGTGCCAGCAGTGCAGGACTGTCCGGGGAGACCCAGTACTTC
CDR3 protein: CASSAGLSGETQYF

D gene: TRBD1
J gene: TRBJ2-5
V gene: TRBV19
clone size: few
CDR3 length: 16
CDR3 DNA: TGTGCCAGTAGCCACTCCCCGACAGGGTGGCAAGAGACCCAGTACTTC
CDR3 protein: CASSHSPTGWQETQYF

D gene: TRBD2
J gene: TRBJ2-7
V gene: TRBV27
clone size: few
CDR3 length: 14
CDR3 DNA: TGTGCCAGCAGTTTGAGGGAGGGCTCCTACGAGCAGTACTTC
CDR3 protein: CASSLREGSYEQYF

D gene: -
J gene: TRBJ2-1
V gene: TRBV7-2
clone size: many
CDR3 length: 13
CDR3 DNA: TGTGCCAGCAGCCCCGTAGTAGGGAGGGAGCAGTTCTTC
CDR3 protein: CASSPVVGREQFF

D gene: TRBD1
J gene: TRBJ2-1
V gene: TRBV19
clone size: few
CDR3 length: 14
CDR3 DNA: TGTGCCAGTAGCCCTCACCAGGGGGCGGGTGAGCAGTTCTTC
CDR3 protein: CASSPHQGAGEQFF

D gene: TRBD2
J gene: TRBJ2-5
V gene: TRBV7-2
clone size: -
CDR3 length: 15
CDR3 DNA: TGTGCCAGCAGCCCACTAGCGGGGGGGCAAGAGACCCAGTACTTC
CDR3 protein: CASSPLAGGQETQYF

D gene: -
J gene: TRBJ2-3
V gene: TRBV7-8
clone size: -
CDR3 length: 10
CDR3 DNA: TGTGCCAGCAGCACAGTTACGCAGTATTTT
CDR3 protein: CASSTVTQYF

D gene: -
J gene: TRBJ1-3
V gene: TRBV15
clone size: few
CDR3 length: 16
CDR3 DNA: TGTGCCACCAGCAGATCAAGTTCCTACTCTGGAAACACCATATATTTT
CDR3 protein: CATSRSSSYSGNTIYF

D gene: TRBD1
J gene: TRBJ2-2
V gene: TRBV7-2
clone size: many
CDR3 length: 16
CDR3 DNA: TGTGCCAGCAGCTTCCCCGGACAGGGAAACACCGGGGAGCTGTTTTTT
CDR3 protein: CASSFPGQGNTGELFF

D gene: -
J gene: TRBJ2-5
V gene: TRBV5-4
clone size: -
CDR3 length: 13
CDR3 DNA: TGTGCCAGCACACAGGGTCAACAAGAGACCCAGTACTTC
CDR3 protein: CASTQGQQETQYF

D gene: -
J gene: TRBJ1-2
V gene: TRBV7-2
clone size: -
CDR3 length: 13
CDR3 DNA: TGTGCCAGCAGCCCGGACTCCCGCTATGGCTACACCTTC
CDR3 protein: CASSPDSRYGYTF

D gene: -
J gene: TRBJ2-5
V gene: TRBV2
clone size: -
CDR3 length: 14
CDR3 DNA: TGTGCCAGCAGTGAAACAGAGATACAAGAGACCCAGTACTTC
CDR3 protein: CASSETEIQETQYF

D gene: -
J gene: TRBJ1-1
V gene: TRBV6-1
clone size: -
CDR3 length: 14
CDR3 DNA: TGTGCCAGTCGAACCCGATCAGTGAACACTGAAGCTTTCTTT
CDR3 protein: CASRTRSVNTEAFF

D gene: TRBD2
J gene: TRBJ2-5
V gene: TRBV18
clone size: few
CDR3 length: 16
CDR3 DNA: TGTGCCAGCTCACCACCCGCGGGGGGGCAGGTGGAGACCCAGTACTTC
CDR3 protein: CASSPPAGGQVETQYF

D gene: TRBD2
J gene: TRBJ2-3
V gene: TRBV25-1
clone size: -
CDR3 length: 17
CDR3 DNA: TGTGCCAGCAGTCCTAGGACTAGCGGGGGGGGTCCAGATACGCAGTATTTT
CDR3 protein: CASSPRTSGGGPDTQYF

D gene: -
J gene: TRBJ2-7
V gene: TRBV28
clone size: -
CDR3 length: 11
CDR3 DNA: TGTGCCAGCAGTTTAACGAGGCAGCAGTACTTC
CDR3 protein: CASSLTRQQYF

D gene: TRBD1
J gene: TRBJ2-7
V gene: TRBV6-1
clone size: once
CDR3 length: 13
CDR3 DNA: TGTGCCAGCAGGCGACAGGGGGCGGAAGAGCAGTACTTC
CDR3 protein: CASRRQGAEEQYF

D gene: TRBD1
J gene: TRBJ2-3
V gene: TRBV2
clone size: -
CDR3 length: 15
CDR3 DNA: TGTGCCAGCATCGTGGGACAGGGTGGGGGAGATACGCAGTATTTT
CDR3 protein: CASIVGQGGGDTQYF

D gene: -
J gene: TRBJ2-7
V gene: TRBV7-2
clone size: -
CDR3 length: 13
CDR3 DNA: TGTGCCAGCAGCACTCAGGGGATGGGCGAGCAGTACTTC
CDR3 protein: CASSTQGMGEQYF

D gene: TRBD1
J gene: TRBJ2-5
V gene: TRBV11-2
clone size: -
CDR3 length: 16
CDR3 DNA: TGTGCCAGCAGCCGACTACCGGGACAGGGCCCAGAGACCCAGTACTTC
CDR3 protein: CASSRLPGQGPETQYF

D gene: TRBD2
J gene: TRBJ2-3
V gene: TRBV5-4
clone size: few
CDR3 length: 15
CDR3 DNA: TGTGCCAGCAGCTTGCGCAGCGGGGCTACAGATACGCAGTATTTT
CDR3 protein: CASSLRSGATDTQYF

D gene: TRBD2
J gene: TRBJ2-2
V gene: TRBV9
clone size: few
CDR3 length: 19
CDR3 DNA: TGTGCCAGCAGCCCTGGACTAGCGGGGGGGCCAGGGTCTGTCGGGGAGCTGTTTTTT
CDR3 protein: CASSPGLAGGPGSVGELFF

D gene: -
J gene: TRBJ2-5
V gene: TRBV7-3
clone size: -
CDR3 length: 14
CDR3 DNA: TGTGCCAGCAGCAAAGACGGACTCCAAGAGACCCAGTACTTC
CDR3 protein: CASSKDGLQETQYF

D gene: TRBD1
J gene: TRBJ2-7
V gene: TRBV11-2
clone size: few
CDR3 length: 14
CDR3 DNA: TGTGCCAGCAGATCCTCGGACAGGGGCGACGAGCAGTACTTC
CDR3 protein: CASRSSDRGDEQYF

D gene: TRBD2
J gene: TRBJ2-1
V gene: TRBV7-9
clone size: many
CDR3 length: 16
CDR3 DNA: TGTGCCAGCAGCTTAGAGGTGGCTAGCGGTTACAATGAGCAGTTCTTC
CDR3 protein: CASSLEVASGYNEQFF

D gene: TRBD2
J gene: TRBJ2-1
V gene: TRBV4-1
clone size: few
CDR3 length: 15
CDR3 DNA: TGCGCCAGCAGCCGAACTAGCGGGGACCCGAGTGAGCAGTTCTTC
CDR3 protein: CASSRTSGDPSEQFF